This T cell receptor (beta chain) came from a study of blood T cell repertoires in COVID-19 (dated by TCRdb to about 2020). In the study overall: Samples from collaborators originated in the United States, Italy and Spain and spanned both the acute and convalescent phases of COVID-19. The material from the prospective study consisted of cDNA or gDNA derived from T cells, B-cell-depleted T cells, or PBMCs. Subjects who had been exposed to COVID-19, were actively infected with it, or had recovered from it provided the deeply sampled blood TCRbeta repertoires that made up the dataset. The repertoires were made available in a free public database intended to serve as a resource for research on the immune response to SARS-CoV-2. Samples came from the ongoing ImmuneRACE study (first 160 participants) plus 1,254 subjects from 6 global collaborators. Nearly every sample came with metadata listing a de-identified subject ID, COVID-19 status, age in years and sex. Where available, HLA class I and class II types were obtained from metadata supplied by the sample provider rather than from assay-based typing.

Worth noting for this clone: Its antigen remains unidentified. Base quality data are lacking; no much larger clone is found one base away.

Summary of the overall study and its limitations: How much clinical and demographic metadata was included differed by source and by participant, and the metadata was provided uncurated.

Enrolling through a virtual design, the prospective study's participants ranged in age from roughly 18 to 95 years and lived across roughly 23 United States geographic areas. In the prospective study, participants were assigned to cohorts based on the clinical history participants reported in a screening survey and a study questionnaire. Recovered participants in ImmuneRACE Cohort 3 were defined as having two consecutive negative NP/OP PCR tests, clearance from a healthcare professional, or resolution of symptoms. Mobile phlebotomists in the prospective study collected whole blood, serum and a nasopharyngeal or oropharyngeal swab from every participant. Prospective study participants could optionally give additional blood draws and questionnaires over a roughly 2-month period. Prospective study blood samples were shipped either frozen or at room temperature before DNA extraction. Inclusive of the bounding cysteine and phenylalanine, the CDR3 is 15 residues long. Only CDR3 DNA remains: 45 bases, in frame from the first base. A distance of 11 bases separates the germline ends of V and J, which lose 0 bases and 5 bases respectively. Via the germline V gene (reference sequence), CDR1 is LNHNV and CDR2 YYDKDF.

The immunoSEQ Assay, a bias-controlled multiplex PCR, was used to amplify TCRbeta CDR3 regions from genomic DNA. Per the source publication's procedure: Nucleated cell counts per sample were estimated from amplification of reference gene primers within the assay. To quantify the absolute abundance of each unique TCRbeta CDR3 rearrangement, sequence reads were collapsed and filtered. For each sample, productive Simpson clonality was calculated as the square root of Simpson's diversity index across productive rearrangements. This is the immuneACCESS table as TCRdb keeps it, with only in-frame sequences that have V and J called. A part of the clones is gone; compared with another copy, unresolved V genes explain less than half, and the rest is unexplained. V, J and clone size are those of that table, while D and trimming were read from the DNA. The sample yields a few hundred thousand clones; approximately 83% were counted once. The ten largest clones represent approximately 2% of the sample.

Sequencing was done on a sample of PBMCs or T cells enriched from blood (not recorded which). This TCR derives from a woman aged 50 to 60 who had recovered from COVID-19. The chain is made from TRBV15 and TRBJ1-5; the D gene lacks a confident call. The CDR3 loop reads CATSRDPTNHQPQHF. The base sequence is TGTGCCACCAGCAGAGATCCGACAAACCATCAGCCCCAGCATTTT.